The clone carrying this T cell receptor (beta chain) was recorded once. Its specificity is unknown. This sample was taken from a study of cytotoxic CD8 clonotypes in ibrutinib-treated CLL. The overall study: Response sampling came at median roughly 11 months of treatment, ranging about 6 to 36 months. The study, taken as a whole, reports: Under treatment, the uncommon public clonotypes either contracted or remained stable. Baseline levels of clonality went above those of age-matched healthy donors and moved with circulating CD8+ T-cell counts.

Germline CDR1 is SGHTA and CDR2 is FQGTGA. Trimming took off 2 bases at V and 8 bases at J, with 15 bases between the two ends. The CDR3 covers 14 residues. The planned depth of sequencing spanned 1 in 200,000 to 1 in 1 million T cells. Measured with immunoSEQ multiplex PCR; TCRdb has only the in-frame clones, and not every one. This table holds about 45,000 clones, 60% to 80% found once. The V gene is TRBV7-3, the J gene TRBJ1-2, with D possibly TRBD1 on 6 matching bases. Here the sequenced sample was PBMCs, taken after 12 months of ibrutinib treatment. The receptor was derived from a human donor with chronic lymphocytic leukemia. In DNA form, the CDR3 reads TGTGCCAGCAGCTTAGTCAGGAATCAGGGGGGCTACACCTTC. This translates into CASSLVRNQGGYTF.